A selection of T cell receptor beta chains follows, all from one sample in a study of shared clonotypes between healthy human individuals. Measured with immunoSEQ multiplex PCR; TCRdb has only the in-frame clones, and not every one. The repertoire includes around 500,000 clones, 75% to 85% of them detected once, and roughly 13% sits in the top ten. The specimen was PBMCs. The receptors here all came from a middle-aged woman in good health. Some clones in this sample may be carry-over from other donors' samples. Both conserved end residues are part of each CDR3. The D gene is left open where the match is weak. Clone size, where shown, is once, few, many, or a class for clones that have expanded.

TRBV18	.	TRBJ2-7	once	14	TGTGCCAGCTCACCCAGCCAGGGTTCCTACGAGCAGTACTTC	CASSPSQGSYEQYF
TRBV9	.	TRBJ2-1	.	15	TGTGCCAGCAGCGCCCAGGAGGCCCCCGGCGGTGAGCAGTTCTTC	CASSAQEAPGGEQFF
TRBV4-1	.	TRBJ1-2	.	14	TGCGCCAGCAGCCAATCACAGGGAAACTATGGCTACACCTTC	CASSQSQGNYGYTF
TRBV4-2	.	TRBJ1-1	few	15	TGTGCCAGCAGCCAAGAGACAACCTCGGACACTGAAGCTTTCTTT	CASSQETTSDTEAFF
TRBV7-9	.	TRBJ2-5	many	13	TGTGCCAGCAGCTTCCGGGCACAAGAGACCCAGTACTTC	CASSFRAQETQYF
TRBV7-9	.	TRBJ1-5	.	13	TGTGCCGGCAGCTTAGAGGGGAACCAGCCCCAGCATTTT	CAGSLEGNQPQHF
TRBV4-1	.	TRBJ1-2	.	13	TGCGCCAGCAGCCAACAGTCTTCCTATGGCTACACCTTC	CASSQQSSYGYTF
TRBV2	.	TRBJ1-5	many	14	TGTGCCAGCAGGGACAGCTATAGCAATCAGCCCCAGCATTTT	CASRDSYSNQPQHF
TRBV7-9	.	TRBJ2-1	.	12	TGTGCCAGCAGCTTGTTTGGGCATGAGCAGTTCTTC	CASSLFGHEQFF
TRBV19	TRBD1	TRBJ1-1	.	13	TGTGCCAGTAACGCCGACAGGGGCGCTGAAGCTTTCTTT	CASNADRGAEAFF
TRBV10-3	.	TRBJ2-2	few	11	TGTGCCATCAGTGAGTCTTGGGAGCTGTTTTTT	CAISESWELFF
TRBV20-1	TRBD1	TRBJ1-2	.	11	TGCAGTGCGTCGACAGGGCTTGGCTACACCTTC	CSASTGLGYTF
TRBV29-1	TRBD1	TRBJ2-3	.	16	TGCAGCGTAGAAGGGGACAGGGGGACGCGAGCAGATACGCAGTATTTT	CSVEGDRGTRADTQYF
TRBV13	TRBD1	TRBJ1-5	.	15	TGTGCCAGCAGCCGCGGACAGGGGGCTGGTCAGCCCCAGCATTTT	CASSRGQGAGQPQHF
TRBV27	TRBD2	TRBJ2-2	.	15	TGTGCCAGCAGTTTACTAGCGGGAACCACCGGGGAGCTGTTTTTT	CASSLLAGTTGELFF
TRBV28	TRBD2	TRBJ2-7	once	14	TGTGCCAGCGAGACTAGCGGGAGGGACTACGAGCAGTACTTC	CASETSGRDYEQYF
TRBV7-8	.	TRBJ2-1	.	15	TGTGCCAGCAGCTTAGGTCAGAGGACCTACAATGAGCAGTTCTTC	CASSLGQRTYNEQFF
TRBV10-3	.	TRBJ2-7	.	12	TGTGCCATCAGTGAGGGGACCTACGAGCAGTACTTC	CAISEGTYEQYF
TRBV5-1	.	TRBJ1-3	.	15	TGCGCCAGCAGCTCCCTCGCTGGCGGTGGAAACACCATATATTTT	CASSSLAGGGNTIYF
TRBV11-2	.	TRBJ2-7	.	13	TGTGCCAGCAGCCCCGGAGTCGCCTACGAGCAGTACTTC	CASSPGVAYEQYF
TRBV7-2	TRBD1	TRBJ1-4	.	14	TGTGCCAGCAGCGACAGGGCGAATAATGAAAAACTGTTTTTT	CASSDRANNEKLFF
TRBV5-1	TRBD2	TRBJ2-1	.	16	TGCGCCAGCAGCATCCTCACTAGCGGGAAACGCAATGAGCAGTTCTTC	CASSILTSGKRNEQFF
TRBV7-2	TRBD1	TRBJ1-2	.	19	TGTGCCAGCAGCCCGGGTGTTGGGACAGGGGGCCTACCACTCTATGGCTACACCTTC	CASSPGVGTGGLPLYGYTF
TRBV6-4	.	TRBJ2-5	.	12	TGTGCCAGCCACAGAGGCCAAGAGACCCAGTACTTC	CASHRGQETQYF
TRBV30	.	TRBJ2-5	.	15	TGTGCCTGGAGTGTACGTCGGAACAGACAAGAGACCCAGTACTTC	CAWSVRRNRQETQYF
TRBV7-2	TRBD2	TRBJ2-7	once	15	TGTGCCAGCAGCTTGACTAGCGGGAGGGCCTACGAGCAGTACTTC	CASSLTSGRAYEQYF
TRBV7-2	.	TRBJ2-1	.	11	TGTGCCAGCAGCTTATTGGATGAGCAGTTCTTC	CASSLLDEQFF
TRBV2	TRBD2	TRBJ2-6	many	16	TGTGCCAGCCTTCGGGAGGGGGGACCTGGGGCCAACGTCCTGACTTTC	CASLREGGPGANVLTF
TRBV19	.	TRBJ1-4	.	15	TGTGCCAGTAGTAGAGGGGCTACGGCTAATGAAAAACTGTTTTTT	CASSRGATANEKLFF